The 27 T cell receptor beta chains below all came from one sample that was sequenced in a study of beta chain features in type 1 diabetes. Notes on the study in general: In every one of the four CD4+ subsets, TCRB CDR3s were moderately but significantly shorter in Type 1 diabetes patients.

Expressed TCRB transcripts got sequenced, as all isolated RNA was reverse transcribed. Measured with immunoSEQ multiplex PCR; TCRdb has only the in-frame clones, and not every one. Altogether about 170,000 clones are present, around 8% being singletons, with the ten largest covering roughly 1%. The antigens these receptors bind are not known. The sequenced sample was central memory CD4+ T cells from blood. The receptors stem from a woman in her 40s with type 1 diabetes.

Only a few counts were recorded for this clone. The chain has TRBV7-3 and TRBJ2-1; 10 nucleotides agree with TRBD1. This CDR3 region has 18 residues. Germline V gene sequence: CDR1 SGHTA, CDR2 FQGTGA. After removal of 5 bases from V and 1 base from J, the junction contained 11 bases not matched to a gene. CDR3 region: CASSTPPRTGGSYNEQFF. CDR3 sequence (DNA): TGTGCCAGCAGCACACCACCGAGGACAGGGGGGTCCTACAATGAGCAGTTCTTC.

This clone has just a few counts. The gene calls are TRBV7-2 and TRBJ2-7; D possibly corresponds to TRBD2 (6 bases). Looked up from germline, CDR1 is SGHTA and CDR2 is FQGNSA. The V end lost 5 bases, the J end lost 6 bases, and 14 bases lay between the germline ends. The CDR3 contains 13 residues. This CDR3 reads CASSPGGDREQYF. The CDR3 DNA is TGTGCCAGCAGCCCCGGAGGGGACCGCGAGCAGTACTTC.

This chain connects TRBV2 to TRBJ2-1; TRBD1 aligns across 10 bases. CDR3 size: 14 residues. Germline CDR1 SNHLY, CDR2 FYNNEI. The junction had 13 bases not matched to a gene; V was cut back by 11 bases and J by 9 bases. This chain's CDR3 is CAAQVGGQGFEQFF. DNA for the CDR3: TGTGCCGCTCAAGTAGGGGGACAGGGGTTTGAGCAGTTCTTC. Variable domain in full (rest from reference TRBV2 and TRBJ2-1): EPEVTQTPSHQVTQMGQEVILRCVPISNHLYFYWYRQILGQKVEFLVSFYNNEISEKSEIFDDQFSVERPDGSNFTLKIRSTKLEDSAMYFCAAQVGGQGFEQFFGPGTRLTVL.

This clone has only a few counts. The V and J genes are TRBV4-2 and TRBJ2-7, with a possible D match to TRBD2 (5 bases). The CDR3 sequence is 14 residues long. Germline V gives CDR1 LGHNA, CDR2 YNFKEQ. Trimming took off 4 bases at V and 3 bases at J, with 13 bases between the two ends. DNA for the CDR3: TGTGCCAGCAGCCCCGGACTCCAGGACTACGAGCAGTACTTC. Residues: CASSPGLQDYEQYF.

The chain uses TRBV6-6 and TRBJ1-5; D might be TRBD1 (6 bases). Germline values: CDR1 MNHNY, CDR2 SVGAGI (reference sequence). This CDR3 is 14 amino acids long. Trimming shortened V by 6 bases and J by 4 bases, and 13 bases separated the two germline ends. For the CDR3, the DNA is TGTGCCAGCAGAGGGGGGGCTCCTAATCAGCCCCAGCATTTT. This gives the protein CASRGGAPNQPQHF.

The V gene is TRBV4-2, the J gene TRBJ1-5; TRBD1 matches at 9 bases. The CDR3 consists of 15 residues. V shed 3 bases, J shed 4 bases, and the junction held 4 bases outside the gene matches. CDR1 is LGHNA, CDR2 YNFKEQ, per germline. CDR3 region: CASSHEGQGNQPQHF. CDR3 sequence (DNA): TGTGCCAGCAGCCATGAGGGACAGGGAAATCAGCCCCAGCATTTT.

This clone turned up a few times. The V call is TRBV28, the J call TRBJ2-7; 10 bases are a match to TRBD1. V shed 11 bases, J shed 3 bases, and the junction held 10 bases outside the gene matches. Germline CDR1 is MDHEN and CDR2 is SYDVKM. The CDR3 length is 14 residues. The CDR3 nucleotides read TGTGCCTGTGTCTCCGGGACAGGGGTCTACGAGCAGTACTTC. Translated: CACVSGTGVYEQYF.

This clone has just a few counts. The chain employs TRBV2 and TRBJ2-1; no definite D call. Trimming left V 7 bases short and J 4 bases short, with 5 bases between. The germline gives CDR1 SNHLY, CDR2 FYNNEI. The CDR3 sequence is 11 residues long. For the CDR3, the DNA is TGTGCCAGCACCCAATACAATGAGCAGTTCTTC. Protein product: CASTQYNEQFF.

The V call is TRBV28, the J call TRBJ2-1; D gene ambiguous. The CDR3 extends over 12 amino acids. The V gene's germline CDR1 is MDHEN and CDR2 SYDVKM. The germline V and J ends were trimmed by 6 bases and 7 bases, with 10 bases remaining between them. CDR3 amino acids: CASSSRRNEQFF. The CDR3 DNA reads as TGTGCCAGCAGCTCGCGCCGGAATGAGCAGTTCTTC. The whole variable domain, remainder taken from reference TRBV28 and TRBJ2-1, is DVKVTQSSRYLVKRTGEKVFLECVQDMDHENMFWYRQDPGLGLRLIYFSYDVKMKEKGDIPEGYSVSREKKERFSLILESASTNQTSMYLCASSSRRNEQFFGPGTRLTVL.

Only a few counts were recorded for this clone. This chain connects TRBV19 to TRBJ1-6; the match to TRBD1 covers 7 bases. CDR3 size: 17 residues. With 3 bases clipped from V and 1 base from J, the junction kept 6 bases outside the gene matches. The germline V gene has CDR1 LNHDA and CDR2 SQIVND (reference sequence). CDR3 bases: TGTGCCAGTAGTATCCAACAGGGGAAATCCTATAATTCACCCCTCCACTTT. Translated: CASSIQQGKSYNSPLHF.

On this clone: Other nucleotide sequences from this sample produce the same CDR3. The chain uses TRBV6-1 and TRBJ2-1; possible D gene TRBD2, 5 bases. V shed 2 bases and J shed 1 base, with 9 bases lying between them. The germline gives CDR1 MNHNS, CDR2 SASEGT. CDR3 length equals 15 residues. The CDR3 spells CASSELAGSYNEQFF. CDR3 bases: TGTGCCAGCAGTGAATTGGCGGGTTCCTACAATGAGCAGTTCTTC.

The chain couples TRBV30 to TRBJ2-2; 8 bases map to TRBD2. Germline values: CDR1 GTSNPN, CDR2 SVGIG (reference sequence). There are 16 residues in the CDR3. The V segment lost 3 bases and the J segment 0 bases; nucleotides outside the gene matches: 6. CDR3 amino acids: CAWRGLGGANTGELFF. As DNA, the CDR3 is TGTGCCTGGAGGGGACTAGGAGGGGCGAACACCGGGGAGCTGTTTTTT.

A few counts support this clone. Other DNA sequences from this sample encode an identical CDR3 as well. The rearrangement joins TRBV6-5 to TRBJ1-5, with D maybe TRBD1 (5 bases). The CDR3 totals 12 residues. Germline assignment: CDR1 MNHEY and CDR2 SVGAGI. V was shortened by 4 bases and J by 7 bases, with 8 bases between the two germline ends. CDR3 DNA: TGTGCCAGCAGTTCTAGGGGCCAGCCCCAGCATTTT. This sequence encodes CASSSRGQPQHF.

The chain links TRBV10-3 to TRBJ1-1; D is perhaps TRBD1 (6 bases). The CDR3 is 14 amino acids. Germline V gives CDR1 ENHRY, CDR2 SYGVKD. V lost 4 bases and J 4 bases, leaving 13 bases between the germline ends. As DNA, the CDR3 is TGTGCCATCAGTGCACAGGGTGGGAGCACTGAAGCTTTCTTT. Protein sequence: CAISAQGGSTEAFF.

Worth noting for this clone: The same CDR3 arises from other DNA sequences in this sample as well. The chain joins TRBV5-1 to TRBJ2-2; 7 bases align to TRBD1. This CDR3 is built from 15 residues. Germline V gene lookup returns CDR1 SGHRS and CDR2 YFSETQ. V trimming: 2 bases; J trimming: 0 bases; junction bases outside the gene matches: 1. The chain's CDR3 is CASSLGTANTGELFF. CDR3 nucleotides: TGCGCCAGCAGCTTAGGGACAGCGAACACCGGGGAGCTGTTTTTT.

The CDR3 here is CASKESSQETQYF. Written as DNA, the CDR3 is TGTGCCAGCAAAGAGTCATCCCAAGAGACCCAGTACTTC. The V call is TRBV7-8, the J call TRBJ2-5; D is ambiguous. CDR3 length: 13 residues. V gave up 7 bases and J gave up 1 base, with 10 bases separating them. Germline V gene data show CDR1 as SGHVS and CDR2 as FQNEAQ.

This chain links TRBV15 with TRBJ2-1, with 13 nucleotides matching TRBD2. The CDR3 totals 14 residues. Germline V gives CDR1 LNHNV, CDR2 YYDKDF (reference sequence). The V gene end was trimmed by 9 bases and the J gene end by 4 bases; junction bases not matched to a gene: 3. In DNA, the CDR3 is TGTGCCACGGGGACTAGCGGGGTTTACAATGAGCAGTTCTTC. Translated, it gives CATGTSGVYNEQFF.

This chain joins TRBV18 and TRBJ1-6, with D unresolved. The V gene lost 2 bases and the J gene lost 9 bases, with 20 bases spanning the gap. CDR3 length: 17 residues. Germline CDR1 reads KGHSH; CDR2 reads LQKENI. The CDR3 sequence: CASSPYLVEPMVSPLHF. The CDR3 coding sequence is TGTGCCAGCTCACCATACCTGGTGGAGCCGATGGTTTCACCCCTCCACTTT.

This clone was seen a few times. The chain couples TRBV4-3 to TRBJ1-2, with TRBD1 as a possible D gene (5 bases). Deletions cut 0 bases from V and 9 bases from J, with 11 bases between. This CDR3 contains 13 residues. Germline V gives CDR1 LGHNA, CDR2 YSLEER. CDR3 sequence reads: CASSQDLGQSYTF. The CDR3 DNA is TGCGCCAGCAGCCAAGATCTGGGGCAGAGCTACACCTTC.

This clone was seen a few times. This sequence joins TRBV10-3 and TRBJ2-3; maybe TRBD1 (5 bases). The germline V and J ends were trimmed by 0 bases and 5 bases, with 12 bases remaining between them. The CDR3 consists of 15 residues. CDR1 is ENHRY and CDR2 is SYGVKD in the germline V gene. CDR3 amino acids: CAISESVRGGDTQYF. The DNA of the CDR3 is TGTGCCATCAGTGAGTCGGTAAGGGGTGGAGATACGCAGTATTTT.

This clone was recorded many times. Here the CDR3 DNA reads TGTGCCAGCAGCCTGAGCGGGGAGCTCACGGGGGAGCAGTACTTC. This codes for CASSLSGELTGEQYF. The genes are TRBV7-9 and TRBJ2-7; 7 bases agree with TRBD2. J was trimmed by 7 bases and V by 5 bases; bases with no gene match: 14. The CDR3 length is 15 residues. Germline assignment: CDR1 SEHNR and CDR2 FQNEAQ (reference sequence).

This clone was detected only a few times. The chain joins TRBV5-4 to TRBJ2-5, with D possibly TRBD1 on 5 matching bases. Per the germline V gene, CDR1 is SGHNT and CDR2 is YYREEE (reference sequence). This CDR3 contains 15 residues. V was clipped by 0 bases and J by 5 bases, with 14 bases between them. In DNA form, the CDR3 reads TGTGCCAGCAGCTTGGTGGCAGGCTGGGGCGAGACCCAGTACTTC. Its translation: CASSLVAGWGETQYF. Looking up the rest from reference TRBV5-4 and TRBJ2-5 gives the full variable domain: ETGVTQSPTHLIKTRGQQVTLRCSSQSGHNTVSWYQQALGQGPQFIFQYYREEENGRGNFPPRFSGLQFPNYSSELNVNALELDDSALYLCASSLVAGWGETQYFGPGTRLLVL.

The sample holds many counts of this clone. This chain connects TRBV7-9 to TRBJ1-6; D gene uncertain. From germline, CDR1 is SEHNR and CDR2 FQNEAQ (reference sequence). Trimming stripped 5 bases from V and 6 bases from J, with 8 bases between. The CDR3 length is 13 residues. Here the CDR3 DNA reads TGTGCCAGCAGCCCCCGGGTTAATTCACCCCTCCACTTT. Translating it yields CASSPRVNSPLHF.

This clone was observed a few times. The CDR3 loop reads CASNSGGNKDEQFF. The CDR3 DNA reads TGTGCCAGCAACTCGGGGGGAAACAAGGATGAGCAGTTCTTC. The chain employs TRBV28 and TRBJ2-1; 7 bases agree with TRBD2. This CDR3 has 14 residues. V gave up 7 bases and J gave up 8 bases; unmatched junction bases: 11. Germline V gene sequence: CDR1 MDHEN, CDR2 SYDVKM.

V gene TRBV7-2 combines with J gene TRBJ2-4, with TRBD1 matching over 8 bases. CDR3 length equals 14 residues. V lost 5 bases to trimming and J lost 4 bases; unmatched junction nucleotides: 4. Germline CDR1 and CDR2: SGHTA and FQGNSA. The DNA of the CDR3 is TGTGCCAGCAGCCCCACAGGGGGGAAAAACATTCAGTACTTC. Its translation: CASSPTGGKNIQYF.

This rearrangement joins TRBV2 to TRBJ2-2, with a possible D match to TRBD2 (5 bases). V was trimmed by 6 bases and J by 0 bases, leaving 11 bases between them. CDR1 and CDR2 (germline): SNHLY, FYNNEI. CDR3 length: 15 amino acids. CDR3 loop: CASSFDGTNTGELFF. The CDR3 DNA follows: TGTGCCAGCAGCTTCGACGGGACGAACACCGGGGAGCTGTTTTTT.

CDR3 DNA sequence: TGTGCCAGCAGCTCCACCCCGACAGGGTTCGGGAATTCACCCCTCCACTTT. Translation: CASSSTPTGFGNSPLHF. The chain links TRBV7-6 to TRBJ1-6, with 7 positions matching TRBD1. Germline CDR1 and CDR2: SGHVS and FNYEAQ. The CDR3 length is 17 residues. Trimming removed 4 bases from V and 7 bases from J; junction bases left unmatched: 13.